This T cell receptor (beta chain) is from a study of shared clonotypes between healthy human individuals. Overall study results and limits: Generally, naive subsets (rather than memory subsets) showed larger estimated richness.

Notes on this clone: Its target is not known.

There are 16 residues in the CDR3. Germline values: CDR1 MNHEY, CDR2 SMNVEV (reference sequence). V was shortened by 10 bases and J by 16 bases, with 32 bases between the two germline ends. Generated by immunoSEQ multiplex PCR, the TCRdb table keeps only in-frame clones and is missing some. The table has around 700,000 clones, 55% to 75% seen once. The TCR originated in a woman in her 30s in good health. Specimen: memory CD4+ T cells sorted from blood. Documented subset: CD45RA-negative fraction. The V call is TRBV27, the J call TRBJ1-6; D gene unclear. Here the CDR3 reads CATPSKTEHSAPELHF. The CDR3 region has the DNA TGTGCCACCCCCTCAAAGACGGAACATTCGGCCCCCGAGCTCCACTTT.